This T cell receptor beta chain emerged from a study of beta chain features in type 1 diabetes. Study outcomes and limitations: There were fewer insertions and more deletions at the VDJ junctions of type 1 diabetes patients. Equally in patients and controls, PCR might preferentially amplify shorter templates.

The CDR3 length is 15 residues. The V gene's germline CDR1 is SGHNT and CDR2 YENEEA. V gave up 5 bases and J gave up 5 bases, with 16 bases separating them. Of the isolated RNA, all was reverse transcribed, and so the sequenced material was expressed TCRB transcripts. Clones were sequenced by immunoSEQ multiplex PCR, and TCRdb holds only the in-frame ones, with some missing. In the table there are around 300,000 clones, around 13% of which are singletons. The table lists this clone with a few counts. What it binds is not known. The rearrangement links TRBV11-3 to TRBJ2-1, with D possibly TRBD2 on 6 matching bases. Sequenced material: central memory CD4+ T cells from blood. The TCR was taken from a man aged 25 to 40 in good health. CDR3 region: CASSPPGRFDNEQFF. CDR3 nucleotide sequence: TGTGCCAGCAGCCCCCCTGGGAGGTTTGACAATGAGCAGTTCTTC.